A selection of T cell receptor beta chains follows, all from one sample in a study of molecular identifiers for immune sequencing clone quantification. TCRdb itself ran the PCR reads through MiXCR, one entry per CDR3 protein. The sample holds about 640,000 distinct CDR3 sequences; about 20% are singletons and the top ten take roughly 0.83%. Source material: naive CD8+ T cells from blood, with Jurkat cell RNA spiked in. The origin of the receptors is a human donor in good health. Some libraries in this study had Jurkat cell RNA spiked in. The CDR3 runs from the conserved cysteine through the conserved F or W. Each record gives: J gene, V gene, CDR3 protein.

J gene: TRBJ2-3; V gene: TRBV6-5; CDR3 protein: CASGYSSLSTDTQYF
J gene: TRBJ1-1; V gene: TRBV20-1; CDR3 protein: CSATNTEAFF
J gene: TRBJ1-5; V gene: TRBV24-1; CDR3 protein: CATHGGADQPQHF
J gene: TRBJ2-3; V gene: TRBV20-1; CDR3 protein: CSASGFIRGDLSSTDTQYF
J gene: TRBJ1-5; V gene: TRBV5-1; CDR3 protein: CASSLTGEGGQPQHF
J gene: TRBJ2-2; V gene: TRBV6-6; CDR3 protein: CASTTGGVGGELFF
J gene: TRBJ2-3; V gene: TRBV15; CDR3 protein: CATSREDLENTQYF
J gene: TRBJ2-7; V gene: TRBV15; CDR3 protein: CATSRVRDYEQYF
J gene: TRBJ1-2; V gene: TRBV20-1; CDR3 protein: CSARGGQLYGYTF
J gene: TRBJ1-1; V gene: TRBV2; CDR3 protein: CASSENGYNTEAFF
J gene: TRBJ1-2; V gene: TRBV5-3; CDR3 protein: CASSLGTPGYTF
J gene: TRBJ2-5; V gene: TRBV6-5; CDR3 protein: CASSPKWDRVDQETQYF
J gene: TRBJ1-4; V gene: TRBV12-3/TRBV12-4; CDR3 protein: CASSPAGDEKLFF
J gene: TRBJ2-7; V gene: TRBV28; CDR3 protein: CASSLPPPSIRHEQYF
J gene: TRBJ2-7; V gene: TRBV28; CDR3 protein: CASSWRTDPWEQYF
J gene: TRBJ2-4; V gene: TRBV20-1; CDR3 protein: CSAEGLPGNIQCF
J gene: TRBJ2-3; V gene: TRBV28; CDR3 protein: CASSFPPPDTQYF
J gene: TRBJ2-7; V gene: TRBV20-1; CDR3 protein: CSARAWTGGYEQYF
J gene: TRBJ2-7; V gene: TRBV4-3; CDR3 protein: CASSQEGWTAGYEQYF
J gene: TRBJ2-2; V gene: TRBV10-2; CDR3 protein: CATLRGHTGELFF
J gene: TRBJ1-1; V gene: TRBV5-6; CDR3 protein: CASSLAPQNTEAFF
J gene: TRBJ2-3; V gene: TRBV12-3/TRBV12-4; CDR3 protein: CASSLGGGLAGGLDTQYF
J gene: TRBJ2-7; V gene: TRBV27; CDR3 protein: CASSFKVSYEQYF
J gene: TRBJ2-4; V gene: TRBV2; CDR3 protein: CASSELGALVKNIQYF
J gene: TRBJ2-5; V gene: TRBV10-2; CDR3 protein: CASSDPAGAQETQYF
J gene: TRBJ2-7; V gene: TRBV19; CDR3 protein: CASSTRLAGQAYEQYF
J gene: TRBJ2-7; V gene: TRBV20-1; CDR3 protein: CSARGVGEGPSYEQCF
J gene: TRBJ2-2; V gene: TRBV6-2/TRBV6-3; CDR3 protein: CASSYLAGGRTGELFF
J gene: TRBJ2-1; V gene: TRBV5-1; CDR3 protein: CASSLDSGTSGSVDSYNEQFF
J gene: TRBJ2-5; V gene: TRBV5-1; CDR3 protein: CASSLGEVQETQYF
J gene: TRBJ1-4; V gene: TRBV19; CDR3 protein: CASSIGDEKLFF
J gene: TRBJ2-3; V gene: TRBV20-1; CDR3 protein: CSARPLTSGPLPGTDTQYF
J gene: TRBJ2-1; V gene: TRBV30; CDR3 protein: CAWSNNEQFF
J gene: TRBJ1-2; V gene: TRBV21-1; CDR3 protein: CASSRALFGYGYTF
J gene: TRBJ2-3; V gene: TRBV6-5; CDR3 protein: CASSYVTGGSDTQYF
J gene: TRBJ2-2; V gene: TRBV5-8; CDR3 protein: CASSPAEGRRTGELFF
J gene: TRBJ2-6; V gene: TRBV13; CDR3 protein: CASSPTGAGTGANVLTF
J gene: TRBJ2-7; V gene: TRBV13; CDR3 protein: CASSIKNRDEQYF
J gene: TRBJ1-5; V gene: TRBV5-4; CDR3 protein: CASSLSGGGGNQPQHF
J gene: TRBJ2-7; V gene: TRBV28; CDR3 protein: CASSSPGTSGSGGSYEQYF
J gene: TRBJ2-7; V gene: TRBV5-8; CDR3 protein: CASSPLWGESSYEQYF
J gene: TRBJ1-1; V gene: TRBV10-3; CDR3 protein: CAIKWDGTEMNTEAFF
J gene: TRBJ2-7; V gene: TRBV27; CDR3 protein: CASSEGDRDVYEQYF
J gene: TRBJ2-7; V gene: TRBV7-2; CDR3 protein: CASSLEGLAWEQYF
J gene: TRBJ2-7; V gene: TRBV25-1; CDR3 protein: CASSVGNAYEQYF
J gene: TRBJ1-2; V gene: TRBV29-1; CDR3 protein: CSAAQGSGATSNYGYTF
J gene: TRBJ1-1; V gene: TRBV4-1; CDR3 protein: CASSQGWVGSNTEAFF
J gene: TRBJ2-2; V gene: TRBV28; CDR3 protein: CASSLLAGASAGELFF
J gene: TRBJ2-5; V gene: TRBV21-1; CDR3 protein: CASRNRGPQYQETQYF
J gene: TRBJ1-1; V gene: TRBV6-2/TRBV6-3; CDR3 protein: CASADRGITEAFF